Each of the 20 T cell receptor beta chains below was sequenced from the same sample in a study of blood T cell repertoires in COVID-19. Method: immunoSEQ multiplex PCR; TCRdb's copy keeps in-frame clones and lacks some. The sample includes about 290,000 clones, 89% of them seen just once. The sample consisted of PBMCs or T cells enriched from blood (not recorded which). The receptor source for this set is a woman between 40 and 55 years old who had recovered from COVID-19.

The V and J genes are TRBV5-1 and TRBJ1-2; 9 bases fit TRBD1. The CDR3 is 14 residues long. V lost 3 bases and J lost 7; bases outside the gene matches: 7. Per germline, CDR1 SGHRS and CDR2 YFSETQ. This CDR3 reads CASSSTGGRGGYTF. The CDR3 bases are TGCGCCAGCAGCTCTACAGGGGGCCGGGGTGGCTACACCTTC.

This clone was detected many times. The CDR3: CASSVTFNSPLHF. CDR3 nucleotide sequence: TGTGCCAGCAGTGTAACATTTAATTCACCCCTCCACTTT. V usage is TRBV2 and J usage is TRBJ1-6, with D unresolved. Germline CDR1 is SNHLY and CDR2 is FYNNEI. This CDR3 has 13 amino acids. Between the trimmed V and J ends, which lost 4 bases and 6 bases, there was a span of 7 bases.

This clone was observed a handful of times. The rearrangement joins TRBV7-6 to TRBJ2-7, with TRBD1 identical over 7 bases. V trimming: 4 bases; J trimming: 0 bases; junction bases outside the gene matches: 3. Germline V gene data show CDR1 as SGHVS and CDR2 as FNYEAQ. This CDR3 is built from 14 residues. The CDR3 loop is CASSSGTVSYEQYF. The CDR3 DNA reads as TGTGCCAGCAGCTCGGGGACAGTCTCCTACGAGCAGTACTTC.

The chain is built from TRBV7-3 and TRBJ1-2; TRBD1 matches 8 bases. Germline trimming cut 5 bases from V and 4 bases from J; bases unmatched to any gene: 9. Germline V gene lookup returns CDR1 SGHTA and CDR2 FQGTGA. The CDR3 runs 15 residues. The CDR3 region is CASSPQVGQAYGYTF. CDR3 coding DNA: TGTGCCAGCAGCCCACAGGTGGGACAGGCCTATGGCTACACCTTC. Complete variable domain (other parts from reference TRBV7-3 and TRBJ1-2): GAGVSQTPSNKVTEKGKYVELRCDPISGHTALYWYRQSLGQGPEFLIYFQGTGAADDSGLPNDRFFAVRPEGSVSTLKIQRTERGDSAVYLCASSPQVGQAYGYTFGSGTRLTVV.

A note on this clone: The same CDR3 also results from other DNA sequences found in this sample. The chain employs TRBV5-1 and TRBJ2-7, with D possibly matching TRBD2 (5 bases). V was pared by 0 bases and J by 4 bases, with 5 bases between. This CDR3 region has 12 residues. Germline lookup yields CDR1 SGHRS and CDR2 YFSETQ. This chain's CDR3 is CASSLGGYEQYF. CDR3 coding DNA: TGCGCCAGCAGCTTGGGAGGGTACGAGCAGTACTTC.

In nucleotides, the CDR3 is TGTGCCAGCAGCCCCCAAATCATTGGAAACACCATATATTTT. It translates to CASSPQIIGNTIYF. This chain joins TRBV7-6 and TRBJ1-3; unclear D gene. Per germline, CDR1 SGHVS and CDR2 FNYEAQ. This CDR3 is 14 amino acids long. Trimming removed 5 bases at V and 3 bases at J, with 11 bases between.

This clone was detected once. The chain joins TRBV9 to TRBJ2-7; possibly TRBD2 for D (5 bases). CDR3 length: 15 amino acids. CDR1 and CDR2 from the germline V gene are SGDLS and YYNGEE. V was trimmed by 0 bases and J by 7 bases, leaving 17 bases between them. The DNA of the CDR3 is TGTGCCAGCAGCGTAGGAAGCGGCACCCCGGGGGAGCAGTACTTC. Amino acids: CASSVGSGTPGEQYF.

The chain couples TRBV5-6 to TRBJ2-2; 14 nucleotides match TRBD2. The junction had 7 bases not matched to a gene; V was cut back by 4 bases and J by 5 bases. Germline CDR1 and CDR2: SGHDT and YYEEEE. This CDR3 comprises 17 residues. DNA of the CDR3: TGTGCCAGCAGCCTCGGGACTAGCGGGAGTTTAACCGGGGAGCTGTTTTTT. It yields the protein CASSLGTSGSLTGELFF.

This rearrangement joins TRBV9 to TRBJ2-3; possibly TRBD1 for D (6 bases). Trimming shortened V by 1 base and J by 7 bases, and 13 bases separated the two germline ends. Germline V gives CDR1 SGDLS, CDR2 YYNGEE. The CDR3 length is 14 residues. In nucleotides, the CDR3 is TGTGCCAGCAGCGTAACTACACAGGGCTATACGCAGTATTTT. Translation: CASSVTTQGYTQYF.

The chain recombines TRBV6-1 with TRBJ2-1; D uncertain. The V gene lost 0 bases and the J gene lost 4 bases, with 10 bases spanning the gap. The germline V gene has CDR1 MNHNS and CDR2 SASEGT. The CDR3 runs to 15 residues. CDR3 protein: CASSEAVTHYNEQFF. The CDR3 DNA follows: TGTGCCAGCAGTGAAGCTGTGACACATTACAATGAGCAGTTCTTC.

CDR3 nucleotides: TGTGCCAGCAGTTCCCCTCGTCGGGGGCAAGAGACCCAGTACTTC. This gives the protein CASSSPRRGQETQYF. The chain links TRBV6-5 to TRBJ2-5, with a tentative D call TRBD2 (6 bases). This CDR3 contains 15 residues. Trimming took off 4 bases at V and 2 bases at J, with 14 bases between the two ends. Germline V lookup: CDR1 MNHEY, CDR2 SVGAGI.

Only one count was recorded for this clone. The V call is TRBV6-5, the J call TRBJ1-6, with TRBD1 matching 7 bases. This CDR3 region has 14 residues. Germline V gives CDR1 MNHEY, CDR2 SVGAGI. Trimming at V came to 6 bases and at J to 5 bases, leaving 4 bases not matched to a gene. DNA of the CDR3: TGTGCCAGCAGCAGACAGGGTAATAATTCACCCCTCCACTTT. Encoded protein: CASSRQGNNSPLHF.

V is TRBV4-3 and J is TRBJ2-2; 7 nucleotides line up with TRBD2. This CDR3 contains 16 residues. Looked up from germline, CDR1 is LGHNA and CDR2 is YSLEER. Trimming cost V 3 bases and J 4 bases; bases outside gene matches: 8. The CDR3 DNA sequence: TGCGCCAGCAGCCATCCACGGGGGGAGGGCACCGGGGAGCTGTTTTTT. It is translated as CASSHPRGEGTGELFF.

The rearrangement uses TRBV6-2 or TRBV6-3 and TRBJ2-7, with a tentative D call TRBD2 (6 bases). This CDR3 comprises 15 residues. Germline V gene lookup returns CDR1 MNHEY and CDR2 SVGEGT. V lost 6 bases and J lost 0, with 15 bases in between. CDR3 residues: CASSTGGAGSYEQYF. The CDR3 region has the DNA TGTGCCAGCAGCACCGGGGGAGCCGGCTCCTACGAGCAGTACTTC.

This chain links TRBV5-1 with TRBJ1-3; D not resolved. CDR3 length: 16 residues. The V end was cut by 0 bases, the J end by 0 bases, with 10 bases between. Germline V gene data show CDR1 as SGHRS and CDR2 as YFSETQ. CDR3 sequence: CASSLGVASSGNTIYF. The CDR3 coding sequence is TGCGCCAGCAGCTTGGGTGTAGCCAGCTCTGGAAACACCATATATTTT. Supplemented by reference TRBV5-1 and TRBJ1-3, the full variable domain reads KAGVTQTPRYLIKTRGQQVTLSCSPISGHRSVSWYQQTPGQGLQFLFEYFSETQRNKGNFPGRFSGRQFSNSRSEMNVSTLELGDSALYLCASSLGVASSGNTIYFGEGSWLTVV.

The chain is built from TRBV11-2 and TRBJ2-1; 13 bases are a match to TRBD2. The CDR3 consists of 15 residues. Per the germline V gene, CDR1 is SGHAT and CDR2 is FQNNGV. After removal of 6 bases from V and 8 bases from J, the junction contained 7 bases not matched to a gene. CDR3 region: CASRTGLAGRDEQFF. As DNA, the CDR3 is TGTGCCAGCAGGACGGGACTAGCGGGAAGGGATGAGCAGTTCTTC.

The chain links TRBV14 to TRBJ1-4; the D gene is possibly TRBD1 (5 bases). CDR1 is SGHDN and CDR2 is FVKESK in the germline V gene. The CDR3 has 14 amino acids. V lost 5 bases and J lost 4, with 11 bases in between. Here the CDR3 DNA reads TGTGCCAGCAGCTCAACAGGATATAATGAAAAACTGTTTTTT. Encoded protein: CASSSTGYNEKLFF.

The rearrangement joins TRBV3-1 (or the pseudogene TRBV3-2) to TRBJ2-3; 12 nucleotides agree with TRBD2. The CDR3 is made up of 17 amino acids. Looked up from germline, CDR1 is LGHDT and CDR2 is YNNKEL (reference sequence). The V and J ends lost 2 bases and 3 bases, in that order; junction bases with no gene match: 6. In nucleotides, the CDR3 is TGTGCCAGCAGCCAAAGACTAGCGGGAGATCTGACAGATACGCAGTATTTT. Amino acids: CASSQRLAGDLTDTQYF.

The chain has TRBV5-1 and TRBJ1-4, with a possible D match to TRBD1 (5 bases). Germline lookup yields CDR1 SGHRS and CDR2 YFSETQ. This CDR3 is 14 amino acids long. Between the trimmed V and J ends, which lost 0 bases and 3 bases, there was a span of 6 bases. This CDR3 reads CASSLGGPNEKLFF. CDR3 coding DNA: TGCGCCAGCAGCTTGGGGGGCCCTAATGAAAAACTGTTTTTT. Supplemented by reference TRBV5-1 and TRBJ1-4, the full variable domain reads KAGVTQTPRYLIKTRGQQVTLSCSPISGHRSVSWYQQTPGQGLQFLFEYFSETQRNKGNFPGRFSGRQFSNSRSEMNVSTLELGDSALYLCASSLGGPNEKLFFGSGTQLSVL.

This clone is a singleton in its sample. The V and J genes are TRBV19 and TRBJ1-2, with D unresolved. Trimming shortened V by 4 bases and J by 0 bases, and 6 bases separated the two germline ends. Germline CDR1 reads LNHDA; CDR2 reads SQIVND (reference sequence). This CDR3 is built from 13 residues. The CDR3 loop reads CASSTRANYGYTF. The DNA of the CDR3 is TGTGCCAGTAGTACAAGAGCTAACTATGGCTACACCTTC. Full variable domain (remainder filled in from reference TRBV19 and TRBJ1-2): DGGITQSPKYLFRKEGQNVTLSCEQNLNHDAMYWYRQDPGQGLRLIYYSQIVNDFQKGDIAEGYSVSREKKESFPLTVTSAQKNPTAFYLCASSTRANYGYTFGSGTRLTVV.